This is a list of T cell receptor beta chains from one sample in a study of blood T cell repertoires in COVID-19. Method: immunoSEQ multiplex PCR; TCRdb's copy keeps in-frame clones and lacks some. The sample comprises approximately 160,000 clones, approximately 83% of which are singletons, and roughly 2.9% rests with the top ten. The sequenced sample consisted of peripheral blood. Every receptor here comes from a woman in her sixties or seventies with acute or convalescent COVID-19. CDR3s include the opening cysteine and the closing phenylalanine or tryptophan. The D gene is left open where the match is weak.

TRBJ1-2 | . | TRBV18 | CASSRQANYGYTF | TGTGCCAGCTCAAGACAGGCTAACTATGGCTACACCTTC
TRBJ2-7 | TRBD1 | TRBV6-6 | CASSYRQGNSYEQYF | TGTGCCAGCAGTTATAGACAGGGAAACTCCTACGAGCAGTACTTC
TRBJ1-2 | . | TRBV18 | CASSPDRTSLGYGYTF | TGTGCCAGCTCACCAGACAGAACTTCCTTAGGCTATGGCTACACCTTC
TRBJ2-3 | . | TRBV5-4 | CASSPPGVGRNTDTQYF | TGTGCCAGCAGTCCTCCAGGGGTGGGTCGGAACACAGATACGCAGTATTTT
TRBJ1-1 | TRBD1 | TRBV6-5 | CASKGQGNTEAFF | TGTGCCAGCAAAGGACAGGGGAACACTGAAGCTTTCTTT
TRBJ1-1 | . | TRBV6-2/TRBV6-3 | CASSYPDPLARGIHMNTEAFF | TGTGCCAGCAGTTACCCTGACCCCTTGGCCAGGGGAATTCACATGAACACTGAAGCTTTCTTT
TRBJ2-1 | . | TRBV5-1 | CASSSLGGGVYNEQFF | TGCGCCAGCAGCTCCCTCGGGGGTGGGGTCTACAATGAGCAGTTCTTC
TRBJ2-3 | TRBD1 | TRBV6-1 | CASSEGTGTGGNTQYF | TGTGCCAGCAGTGAAGGGACCGGGACAGGGGGGAATACGCAGTATTTT
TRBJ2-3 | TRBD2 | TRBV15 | CATSLYSGGATDTQYF | TGTGCCACCAGCCTATATAGCGGGGGGGCCACAGATACGCAGTATTTT
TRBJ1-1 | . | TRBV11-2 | CANSQGSNTEAFF | TGTGCCAACTCCCAGGGATCAAACACTGAAGCTTTCTTT
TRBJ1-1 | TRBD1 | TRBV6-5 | CASTTGGWNTEAFF | TGTGCCAGCACCACAGGGGGCTGGAACACTGAAGCTTTCTTT
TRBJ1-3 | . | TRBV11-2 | CASSLDYSPLGNTIYF | TGTGCCAGCAGCTTAGATTACTCGCCCTTGGGAAACACCATATATTTT
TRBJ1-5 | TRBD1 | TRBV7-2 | CASSLTGNQPQHF | TGTGCCAGCAGCTTGACAGGGAATCAGCCCCAGCATTTT
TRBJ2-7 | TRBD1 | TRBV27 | CASSSGQVSYEQYF | TGTGCCAGCAGTTCGGGACAGGTCTCCTACGAGCAGTACTTC
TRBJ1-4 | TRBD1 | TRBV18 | CASSPGQGGEKLFF | TGTGCCAGCTCACCCGGACAGGGTGGAGAAAAACTGTTTTTT